This TCR beta chain was obtained from a study of T cell changes during pregnancy in multiple sclerosis. The protocol was immunoSEQ multiplex PCR, while the TCRdb copy is restricted to in-frame clones and leaves out a portion. The table lists 95,000 to 110,000 clones, around nine tenths of them singletons. This CDR3 comprises 18 residues. After removal of 1 base from V and 2 bases from J, the junction contained 11 bases not matched to a gene. The germline V gene has CDR1 LGHNA and CDR2 YSLEER. Sequencing was performed on peripheral blood, taken after pregnancy. The receptor was isolated from a female donor with multiple sclerosis, enrolled in a pregnancy study. The rearrangement links TRBV4-3 to TRBJ2-5; 9 bases are a match to TRBD1. Here the CDR3 DNA reads TGCGCCAGCAGCCAAGGGGGACAGGGCTATTTTCGGCAAGAGACCCAGTACTTC. This encodes CASSQGGQGYFRQETQYF.